The next 19 T cell receptor beta chains were all read from a single sample in a study of response to subunit inactivated influenza vaccine. TCRdb redid the calling of the RT-PCR reads with MiXCR, one entry per CDR3 protein. The sample lists under 750,000 distinct CDR3 sequences, about 12% occurring once. Sequenced material: PBMCs from blood, taken on the day of vaccination. The receptor set was obtained from a man aged 50 to 59 who received an inactivated influenza vaccine.

A few counts support this clonotype. This chain joins TRBV4-3 and TRBJ2-2; TRBD1 or TRBD2 may be the D gene (5 bases each). The germline V gene has CDR1 LGHNA and CDR2 YSLEER. CDR3 length: 14 amino acids. Trimming shortened V by 4 bases and J by 6 bases, and 12 bases separated the two germline ends. The DNA of the CDR3 is TGCGCCAGCAGCCGGACCGGGACCTCCGGGGAGCTGTTTTTT. Encoded protein: CASSRTGTSGELFF.

The table lists this clonotype with a few counts. CDR3 sequence reads: CSARTRDSYEQYF. The CDR3 DNA follows: TGCAGTGCGAGAACCCGGGACTCCTACGAGCAGTACTTC. V usage is TRBV20-1 and J usage is TRBJ2-7; tentatively, D is TRBD2 (5 bases). The V gene's germline CDR1 is DFQATT and CDR2 SNEGSKA (reference sequence). The CDR3 consists of 13 residues. The V gene lost 6 bases and the J gene lost 0 bases, with 12 bases spanning the gap.

This clonotype occurred a few times. The chain has TRBV12-3 or TRBV12-4 and TRBJ2-7, with 7 bases lining up with TRBD2. CDR3 size: 13 residues. J was trimmed by 4 bases and V by 2 bases; bases with no gene match: 2. For the CDR3, the DNA is TGTGCCAGCAGTTTAACTAGCGAGTACGAGCAGTACTTC. Encoded protein: CASSLTSEYEQYF.

The V gene is TRBV6-5, the J gene TRBJ2-2, with D tentatively TRBD2 (5 bases). Germline V gene lookup returns CDR1 MNHEY and CDR2 SVGAGI. The V end lost 2 bases, the J end lost 0 bases, and 16 bases lay between the germline ends. The CDR3 loop spans 18 amino acids. The CDR3 coding sequence is TGTGCCAGCAGTTACCTGATAGCGCTCCCAGCGAACACCGGGGAGCTGTTTTTT. Its translation: CASSYLIALPANTGELFF.

This clonotype was found a few times. The chain links TRBV12-3 or TRBV12-4 to TRBJ2-7; maybe TRBD1 (5 bases). CDR3 size: 12 residues. V was pared by 5 bases and J by 6 bases, with 11 bases between. The CDR3 reads CASSQGVGEQYF. CDR3 DNA: TGTGCCAGCAGTCAAGGGGTAGGCGAGCAGTACTTC.

A few counts support this clonotype. This rearrangement joins TRBV20-1 to TRBJ2-1; D gene uncertain. The V gene's germline CDR1 is DFQATT and CDR2 SNEGSKA (reference sequence). This CDR3 is built from 14 residues. V shed 6 bases and J shed 4 bases, with 16 bases lying between them. The chain's CDR3 is CSAAGPRLYNEQFF. The CDR3 DNA is TGCAGTGCAGCCGGACCCCGACTTTACAATGAGCAGTTCTTC.

Worth noting for this clonotype: This may be a read error: a much more frequent sequence differs by one nucleotide. The gene calls are TRBV7-9 and TRBJ2-6; no clear D gene. The germline V gene encodes CDR1 SEHNR and CDR2 FQNEAQ (reference sequence). The CDR3 sequence is 13 residues long. V was cut by 2 bases and J by 3 bases, with 2 bases left in between. The CDR3 here is CASSLIGANVLTF. CDR3 bases: TGTGCCAGCAGCTTAATTGGGGCCAACGTCCTGACTTTC. Full variable domain (outside the CDR3, taken from reference TRBV7-9 and TRBJ2-6): DTGVSQNPRHKITKRGQNVTFRCDPISEHNRLYWYRQTLGQGPEFLTYFQNEAQLEKSRLLSDRFSAERPKGSFSTLEIQRTEQGDSAMYLCASSLIGANVLTFGAGSRLTVL.

The CDR3 protein is CAWDLGTYTEAFF. CDR3 sequence (DNA): TGTGCCTGGGATCTGGGGACTTACACTGAAGCTTTCTTT. This sequence joins TRBV30 and TRBJ1-1; D perhaps matches TRBD1 (5 bases). Germline CDR1 is GTSNPN and CDR2 is SVGIG (reference sequence). Trimming pared 5 bases from V and 3 bases from J, leaving 13 bases between. CDR3 length: 13 amino acids.

In this sample, this clonotype turned up a few times. V usage is TRBV5-1 and J usage is TRBJ2-5; D is unresolved. The CDR3 sequence is 15 residues long. Germline V gene lookup returns CDR1 SGHRS and CDR2 YFSETQ. V lost 4 bases to trimming and J lost 2 bases, with 15 bases between them. CDR3 in DNA: TGCGCCAGCAGCGCCAGAACCTCCAGGCAAGAGACCCAGTACTTC. This codes for CASSARTSRQETQYF.

This chain connects TRBV20-1 to TRBJ2-5; no clear D. Trimming removed 6 bases from V and 0 bases from J, with 8 bases in between. Per the germline V gene, CDR1 is DFQATT and CDR2 is SNEGSKA (reference sequence). The CDR3 has 12 residues. For the CDR3, the DNA is TGCAGTGCCCTTCCGGACCAAGAGACCCAGTACTTC. It encodes CSALPDQETQYF.

This rearrangement joins TRBV12-3 or TRBV12-4 to TRBJ2-2; D unresolved. The CDR3 covers 16 residues. The V gene lost 4 bases and the J gene lost 2 bases, with 14 bases spanning the gap. As DNA, the CDR3 is TGTGCCAGCAGTTCAGGATCTGGATTTAACACCGGGGAGCTGTTTTTT. Translated: CASSSGSGFNTGELFF.

This chain connects TRBV5-5 to TRBJ2-5; D ambiguous. CDR1 is SGHKS, CDR2 YYEKEE, per germline (reference sequence). This CDR3 contains 14 residues. Trimming cost V 3 bases and J 2 bases, with 11 bases left between them. DNA for the CDR3: TGTGCCAGCAGCTGGCAAGGGAATCAAGAGACCCAGTACTTC. Encoded protein: CASSWQGNQETQYF.

This clonotype showed up just a few times. The chain uses TRBV6-5 and TRBJ2-3, with D tentatively TRBD1 or TRBD2 (5 bases each). The CDR3 sequence is 13 residues long. CDR1 and CDR2 (germline): MNHEY, SVGAGI. V was pared by 2 bases and J by 6 bases, with 9 bases between. CDR3 DNA sequence: TGTGCCAGCAGTTACGGGGGTTACGATACGCAGTATTTT. Translation gives CASSYGGYDTQYF.

V is TRBV9 and J is TRBJ2-3, with D uncertain. Trimming shortened V by 2 bases and J by 3 bases, and 13 bases separated the two germline ends. The CDR3 is made up of 15 amino acids. The germline V gene encodes CDR1 SGDLS and CDR2 YYNGEE. CDR3 sequence: CASSVSPGNTDTQYF. The CDR3 nucleotides read TGTGCCAGCAGCGTTTCCCCAGGTAATACAGATACGCAGTATTTT.

This clonotype was counted many times. The chain joins TRBV6-1 to TRBJ2-4; 8 nucleotides agree with TRBD2. Germline V gene data show CDR1 as MNHNS and CDR2 as SASEGT. Unmatched junction bases numbered 6, after V lost 4 bases and J lost 7 bases. The CDR3 is 14 residues long. CDR3 in DNA: TGTGCCAGCAGTGGAACCAGCGGGGGTAACATTCAGTACTTC. Amino acids: CASSGTSGGNIQYF.

In this sample, this clonotype turned up a few times. V usage is TRBV29-1 and J usage is TRBJ2-7; 7 nucleotides match TRBD1. V lost 6 bases and J lost 2; bases outside the gene matches: 10. Germline-derived CDR1 and CDR2 are SQVTM and ANQGSEA. The CDR3 runs to 14 residues. The DNA of the CDR3 is TGCAGCGTCTCCGACAGGGATCGTCCCTACGAGCAGTACTTC. Translated: CSVSDRDRPYEQYF.

The sample holds a few counts of this clonotype. This chain connects TRBV5-6 to TRBJ1-2; no definite D call. The germline gives CDR1 SGHDT, CDR2 YYEEEE. The CDR3 totals 13 residues. Trimming pared 5 bases from V and 5 bases from J, leaving 13 bases between. The CDR3 is CASSFAAGYGYTF. CDR3 coding DNA: TGTGCCAGCAGTTTTGCCGCGGGGTATGGCTACACCTTC. The variable domain in full, with the rest retrieved from reference TRBV5-6 and TRBJ1-2, is DAGVTQSPTHLIKTRGQQVTLRCSPKSGHDTVSWYQQALGQGPQFIFQYYEEEERQRGNFPDRFSGHQFPNYSSELNVNALLLGDSALYLCASSFAAGYGYTFGSGTRLTVV.

This clonotype was observed at least ten times. The chain recombines TRBV20-1 with TRBJ2-5, with D perhaps given as TRBD1 or TRBD2 (5 bases each). Trimming removed 0 bases from V and 3 bases from J, with 14 bases in between. CDR3 length: 15 residues. Looked up from germline, CDR1 is DFQATT and CDR2 is SNEGSKA (reference sequence). CDR3 nucleotide sequence: TGCAGTGCTAGAGATCTGGGGGACCCAAAAGAGACCCAGTACTTC. It encodes CSARDLGDPKETQYF.

This chain's CDR3 is CSVEARRLAGGNEQFF. The CDR3 DNA sequence: TGCAGCGTTGAAGCGCGGCGACTAGCGGGGGGGAATGAGCAGTTCTTC. The V and J genes are TRBV29-1 and TRBJ2-1, with 14 bases lining up with TRBD2. The V segment lost 1 base and the J segment 7 bases; nucleotides outside the gene matches: 6. This CDR3 contains 16 residues. Per germline, CDR1 SQVTM and CDR2 ANQGSEA.